A single TCR beta chain is shown here with its context. Its antigen is unknown. Unique molecular identifiers were present on cDNA, and template switching added a universal primer site. A single record per CDR3 protein comes from TCRdb applying MiXCR to the 5' RACE reads. The table has around 490,000 distinct CDR3 sequences, 20% to 25% seen once. The sample is drawn from a study of identical twins. Study-wide findings and caveats: Diverse VJ usage suggested most zero-insertion clonotypes were not invariant T cells. Insertion counts were lower in abundant cord blood beta clonotypes, a trend that memory repertoires did not show. Conclusions were based on cross-sectional statistical analysis, without following the same donors.

CDR3 length equals 15 residues. Germline values: CDR1 DFQATT, CDR2 SNEGSKA (reference sequence). With V trimmed by 0 bases and J by 5 bases, 6 bases remained unmatched. This sample was shared with a second study, whose subject was yellow fever vaccine responses in identical twins.

The clonotype originates from a young woman in good health. Sequenced sample: CD4+ T cells sorted from blood. The chain has TRBV20-1 and TRBJ1-2; TRBD1 matches 10 bases. DNA for the CDR3: TGCAGTGCTAGAGATTCCCGGGACAGGGGTTATGGCTACACCTTC. As protein: CSARDSRDRGYGYTF.